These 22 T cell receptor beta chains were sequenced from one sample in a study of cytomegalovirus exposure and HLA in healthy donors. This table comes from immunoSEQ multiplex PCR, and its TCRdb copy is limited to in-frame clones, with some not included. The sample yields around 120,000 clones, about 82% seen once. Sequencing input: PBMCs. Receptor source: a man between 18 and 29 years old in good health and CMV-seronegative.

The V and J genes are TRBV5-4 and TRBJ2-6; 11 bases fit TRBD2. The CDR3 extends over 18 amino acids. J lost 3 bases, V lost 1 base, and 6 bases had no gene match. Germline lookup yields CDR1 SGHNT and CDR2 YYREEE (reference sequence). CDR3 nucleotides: TGTGCCAGCAGCTTGTTTGGGACTAGCGGTCTTGGGGCCAACGTCCTGACTTTC. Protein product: CASSLFGTSGLGANVLTF.

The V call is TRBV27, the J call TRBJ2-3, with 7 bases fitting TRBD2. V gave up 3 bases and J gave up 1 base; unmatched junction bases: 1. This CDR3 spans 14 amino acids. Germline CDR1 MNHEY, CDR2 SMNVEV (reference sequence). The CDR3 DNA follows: TGTGCCAGCAGTTTGGGAGGGGGCACAGATACGCAGTATTTT. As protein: CASSLGGGTDTQYF.

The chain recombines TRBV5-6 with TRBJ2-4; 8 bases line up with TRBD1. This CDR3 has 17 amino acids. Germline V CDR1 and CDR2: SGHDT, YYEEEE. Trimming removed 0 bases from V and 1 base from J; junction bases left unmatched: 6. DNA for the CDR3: TGTGCCAGCAGCTTGGACAGGGGGAAATCTGCCAAAAACATTCAGTACTTC. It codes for CASSLDRGKSAKNIQYF.

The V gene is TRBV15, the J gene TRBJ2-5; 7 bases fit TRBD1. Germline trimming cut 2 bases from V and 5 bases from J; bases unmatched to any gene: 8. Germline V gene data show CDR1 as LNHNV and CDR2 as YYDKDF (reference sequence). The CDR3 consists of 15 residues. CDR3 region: CATSRNSGTAETQYF. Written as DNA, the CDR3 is TGTGCCACCAGCAGAAATTCCGGGACAGCGGAGACCCAGTACTTC.

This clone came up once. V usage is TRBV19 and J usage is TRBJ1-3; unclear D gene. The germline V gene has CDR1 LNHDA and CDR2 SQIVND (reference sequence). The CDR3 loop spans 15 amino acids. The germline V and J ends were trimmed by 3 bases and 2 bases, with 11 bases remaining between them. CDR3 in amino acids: CASSIDTVAGNTIYF. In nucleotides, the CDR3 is TGTGCCAGTAGTATCGACACTGTCGCTGGAAACACCATATATTTT.

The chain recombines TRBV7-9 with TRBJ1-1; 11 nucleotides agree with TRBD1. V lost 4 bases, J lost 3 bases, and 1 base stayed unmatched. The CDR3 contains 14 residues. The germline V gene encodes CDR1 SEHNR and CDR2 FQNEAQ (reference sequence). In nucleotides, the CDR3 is TGTGCCAGCAGCTCGGGACAGGGGGACACTGAAGCTTTCTTT. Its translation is CASSSGQGDTEAFF.

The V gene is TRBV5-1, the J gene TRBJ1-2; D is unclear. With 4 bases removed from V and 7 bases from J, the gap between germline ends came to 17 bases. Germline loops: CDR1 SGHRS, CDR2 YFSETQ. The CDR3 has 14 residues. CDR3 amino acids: CASSETDVMSGYTF. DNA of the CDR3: TGCGCCAGCAGCGAAACAGACGTCATGAGTGGCTACACCTTC.

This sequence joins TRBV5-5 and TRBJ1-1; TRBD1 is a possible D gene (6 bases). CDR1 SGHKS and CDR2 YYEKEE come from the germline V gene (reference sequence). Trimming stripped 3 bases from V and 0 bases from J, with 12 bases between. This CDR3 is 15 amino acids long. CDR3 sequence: CASSSQGSMNTEAFF. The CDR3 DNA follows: TGTGCCAGCAGCTCGCAGGGGTCGATGAACACTGAAGCTTTCTTT.

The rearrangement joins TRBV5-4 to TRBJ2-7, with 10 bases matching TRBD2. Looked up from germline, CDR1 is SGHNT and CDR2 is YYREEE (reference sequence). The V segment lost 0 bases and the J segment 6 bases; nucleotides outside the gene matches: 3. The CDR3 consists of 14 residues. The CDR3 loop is CASSLGLAGGEQYF. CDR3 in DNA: TGTGCCAGCAGCTTGGGACTAGCGGGCGGCGAGCAGTACTTC.

This CDR3 reads CASSKGQGKGNDNQPQHF. DNA for the CDR3: TGTGCCAGTAGTAAGGGACAGGGGAAAGGGAATGACAATCAGCCCCAGCATTTT. This chain connects TRBV19 to TRBJ1-5; 10 nucleotides align to TRBD1. The CDR3 is made up of 18 amino acids. J gave up 3 bases and V 4 bases, and 12 bases lay outside the gene matches. CDR1 is LNHDA and CDR2 is SQIVND in the germline V gene (reference sequence). The full variable domain, rest sourced from reference TRBV19 and TRBJ1-5, is DGGITQSPKYLFRKEGQNVTLSCEQNLNHDAMYWYRQDPGQGLRLIYYSQIVNDFQKGDIAEGYSVSREKKESFPLTVTSAQKNPTAFYLCASSKGQGKGNDNQPQHFGDGTRLSIL.

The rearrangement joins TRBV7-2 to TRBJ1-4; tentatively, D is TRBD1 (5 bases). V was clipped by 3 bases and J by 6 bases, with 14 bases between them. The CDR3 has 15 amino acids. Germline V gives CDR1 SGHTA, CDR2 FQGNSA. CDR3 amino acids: CASSLAGLGDEKLFF. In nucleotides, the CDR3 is TGTGCCAGCAGCTTGGCAGGGTTAGGAGATGAAAAACTGTTTTTT.

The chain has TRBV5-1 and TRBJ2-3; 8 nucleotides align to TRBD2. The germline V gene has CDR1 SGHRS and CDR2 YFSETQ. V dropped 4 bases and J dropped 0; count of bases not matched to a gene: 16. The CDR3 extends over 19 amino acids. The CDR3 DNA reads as TGCGCCAGCAGCCAGATAGGGATCACTAGCGGTGCTAGCACAGATACGCAGTATTTT. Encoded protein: CASSQIGITSGASTDTQYF.

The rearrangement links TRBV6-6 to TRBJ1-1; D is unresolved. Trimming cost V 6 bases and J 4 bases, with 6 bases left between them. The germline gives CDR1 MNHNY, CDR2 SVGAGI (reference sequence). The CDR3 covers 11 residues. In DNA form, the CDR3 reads TGTGCCAGCAGCCCCCTCACTGAAGCTTTCTTT. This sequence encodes CASSPLTEAFF.

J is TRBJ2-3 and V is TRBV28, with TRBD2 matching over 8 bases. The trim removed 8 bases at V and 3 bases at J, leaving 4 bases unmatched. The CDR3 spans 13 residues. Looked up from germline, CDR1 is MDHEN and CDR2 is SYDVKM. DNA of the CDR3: TGTGCCAGCCTCAGCGGGAGAACAGATACGCAGTATTTT. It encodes CASLSGRTDTQYF.

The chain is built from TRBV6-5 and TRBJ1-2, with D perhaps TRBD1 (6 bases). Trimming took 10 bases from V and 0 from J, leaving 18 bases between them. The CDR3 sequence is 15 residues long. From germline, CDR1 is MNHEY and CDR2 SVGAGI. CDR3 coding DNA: TGTGCCACCCGTGGGGGAGGGGGAGCTAACTATGGCTACACCTTC. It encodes CATRGGGGANYGYTF.

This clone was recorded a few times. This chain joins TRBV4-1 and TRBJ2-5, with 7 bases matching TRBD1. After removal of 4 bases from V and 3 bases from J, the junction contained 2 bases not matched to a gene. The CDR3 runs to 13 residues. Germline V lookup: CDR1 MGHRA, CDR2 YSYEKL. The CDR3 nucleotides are TGCGCCAGCAGCCCACAGGGGAAAGAGACCCAGTACTTC. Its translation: CASSPQGKETQYF.

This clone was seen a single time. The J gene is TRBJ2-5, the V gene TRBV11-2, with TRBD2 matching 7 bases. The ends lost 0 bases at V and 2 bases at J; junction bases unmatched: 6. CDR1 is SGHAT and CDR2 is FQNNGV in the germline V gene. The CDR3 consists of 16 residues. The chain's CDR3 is CASSLDWAGVQETQYF. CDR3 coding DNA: TGTGCCAGCAGCTTAGATTGGGCGGGAGTACAAGAGACCCAGTACTTC.

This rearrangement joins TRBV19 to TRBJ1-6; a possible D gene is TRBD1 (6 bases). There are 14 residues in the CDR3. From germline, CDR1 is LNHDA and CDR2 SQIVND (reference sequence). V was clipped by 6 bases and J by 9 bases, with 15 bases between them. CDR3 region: CASRNREISSPLHF. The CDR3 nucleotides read TGTGCCAGTAGGAACAGGGAAATAAGTTCACCCCTCCACTTT.

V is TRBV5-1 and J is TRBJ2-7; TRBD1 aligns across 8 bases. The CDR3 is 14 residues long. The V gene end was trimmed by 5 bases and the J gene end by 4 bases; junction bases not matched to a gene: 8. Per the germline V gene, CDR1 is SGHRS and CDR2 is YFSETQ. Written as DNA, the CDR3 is TGCGCCAGCAGTAATACACAGGGGGTATACGAGCAGTACTTC. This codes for CASSNTQGVYEQYF.

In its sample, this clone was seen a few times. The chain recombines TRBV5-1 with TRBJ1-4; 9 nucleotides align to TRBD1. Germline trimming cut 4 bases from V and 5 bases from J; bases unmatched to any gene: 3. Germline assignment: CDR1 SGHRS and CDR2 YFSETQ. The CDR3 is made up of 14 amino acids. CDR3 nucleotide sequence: TGCGCCAGCAGCGTTGGACAGGGGAATGAAAAACTGTTTTTT. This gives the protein CASSVGQGNEKLFF.

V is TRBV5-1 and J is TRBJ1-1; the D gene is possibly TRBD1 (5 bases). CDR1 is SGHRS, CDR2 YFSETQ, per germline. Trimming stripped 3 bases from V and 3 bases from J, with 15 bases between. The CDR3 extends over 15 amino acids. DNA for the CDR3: TGCGCCAGCAGCTGGGTGAAGGGGTTTGACACTGAAGCTTTCTTT. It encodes CASSWVKGFDTEAFF.

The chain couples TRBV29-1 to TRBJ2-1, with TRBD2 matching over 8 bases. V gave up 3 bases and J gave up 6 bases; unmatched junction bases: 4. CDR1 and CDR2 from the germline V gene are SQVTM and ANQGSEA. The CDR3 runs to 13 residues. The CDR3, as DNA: TGCAGCGTTGACAGCGGGAGTACCAATGAGCAGTTCTTC. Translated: CSVDSGSTNEQFF.